Included here is one TCR beta chain sequence, with context. What antigen it recognizes has not been identified. Sequencing was performed on a NextSeq 550. The Human TCR Profiling Kit (MiLaboratory) was used to prepare UMI-labeled 5' RACE TRB cDNA libraries. cDNA synthesis used the entire amount of extracted RNA, and PCR amplification then used the entire amount of cDNA produced. Libraries were prepared in parallel using an identical number of PCR cycles. Processing in the source paper ran as follows. With a minimum of two reads required per UMI, MIGEC and MiXCR pulled out about 52,000 +/- 9,100 unique UMI-labeled TRB cDNA molecules from each library. Each library averaged around 40,000 +/- 10,000 functional in-frame TRB CDR3 nucleotide clonotypes without stop codons. After each sample was downsampled to 5000 UMI-labeled TRB molecules, VDJtools was used to calculate diversity metrics such as normalized Shannon-Wiener and Chao1. For the central five CDR3 residues, VDJtools calculated physicochemical properties weighted by clonotype size, namely interaction energy, strength, volume and Kidera factor 4. Following TCRdb reprocessing, every CDR3 protein sequence forms one entry, and DNA is not provided. These V and J calls originate from TCRdb's pipeline instead of the authors' own analysis. This sample's table contains 35,000 to 50,000 distinct CDR3 sequences. The ten biggest clones cover approximately 11% of the sample.

This sample was included in a study of CXCR3-negative and CXCR3-positive naive CD8 T cells (dated by TCRdb to between 2019 and 2020). Looking at the study overall: In total, some 130 million TRB reads were obtained, corresponding to roughly 1.5 +/- 0.3 million reads per library. Data from about ten donors, pooled across two independent experiments, went into the diversity and physicochemical repertoire analyses. The TRBV-TRBJ cluster analysis covered naive subsets from several donors and memory cells from 3 donors. Beyond this particular receptor, the publication reports: Comparably high repertoire diversity was found in both naive subsets, whereas much lower repertoire diversity was found in memory CD8+ T cells. Naive CXCR3-negative and CXCR3-positive cells from the same donor showed similar TRBV-TRBJ usage, whereas memory cells showed distinct patterns. Because surface CD5, which is linked to self-reactivity in mice, was comparable between the naive subsets, TCR interaction strength was also inferred from TRB CDR3 physicochemical properties. Because CXCR3 expression was partially decreased after cryopreservation, freshly isolated PBMCs were used for most assays.

Based on the germline V gene, the CDR1 and CDR2 sequences are SGHRS and YFSETQ. The CDR3 spans 15 residues, from the cysteine through the phenylalanine. Only the protein sequence is given. Each CD8+ T cell subset was flow-sorted in triplicate, and 300,000 or so cells per subset were placed directly into RLT lysis buffer. Using standard density gradient centrifugation, peripheral blood mononuclear cells were isolated from buffy coats. Total RNA was extracted from sorted cells with an RNeasy Mini Kit. The sequence came from a human donor in good health. Some clones in this sample may be carry-over from other donors' samples. The chain couples TRBV5-1 to TRBJ2-2; TCRdb's assignment of TRBD1 cannot be checked, as there is no DNA. Material for sequencing was memory CD8+ T cells from blood. This specimen's cell subset or site label, interpreted: conventional CD8+ memory T cells (TMEM), sorted as controls. CDR3 sequence: CASSLSAGVTGELFF.